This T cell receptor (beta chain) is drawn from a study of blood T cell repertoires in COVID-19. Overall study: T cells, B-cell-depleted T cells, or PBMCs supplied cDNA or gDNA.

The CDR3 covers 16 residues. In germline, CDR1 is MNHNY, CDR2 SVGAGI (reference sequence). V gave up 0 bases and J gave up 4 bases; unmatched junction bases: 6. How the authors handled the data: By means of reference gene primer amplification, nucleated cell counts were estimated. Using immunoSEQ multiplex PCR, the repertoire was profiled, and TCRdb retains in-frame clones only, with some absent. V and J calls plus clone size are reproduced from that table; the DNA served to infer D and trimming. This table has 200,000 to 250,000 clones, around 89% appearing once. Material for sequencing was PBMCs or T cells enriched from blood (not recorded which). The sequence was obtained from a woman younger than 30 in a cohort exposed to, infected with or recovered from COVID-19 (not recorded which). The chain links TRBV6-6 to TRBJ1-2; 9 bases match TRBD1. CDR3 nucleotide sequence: TGTGCCAGCAGTTACTCCGGGACAGGGAGTGTCTATGGCTACACCTTC. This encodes CASSYSGTGSVYGYTF.